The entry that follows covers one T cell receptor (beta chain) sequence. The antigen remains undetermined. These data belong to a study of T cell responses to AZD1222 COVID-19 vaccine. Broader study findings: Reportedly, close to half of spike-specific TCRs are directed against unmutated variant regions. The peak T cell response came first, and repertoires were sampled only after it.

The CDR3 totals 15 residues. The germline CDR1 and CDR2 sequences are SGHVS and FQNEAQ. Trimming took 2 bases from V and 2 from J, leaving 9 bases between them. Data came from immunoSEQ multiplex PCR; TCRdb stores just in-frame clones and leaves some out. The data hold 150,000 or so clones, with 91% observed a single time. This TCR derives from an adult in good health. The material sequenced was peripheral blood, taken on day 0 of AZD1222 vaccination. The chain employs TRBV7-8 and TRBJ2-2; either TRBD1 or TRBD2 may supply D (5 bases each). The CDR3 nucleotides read TGTGCCAGCAGCTTATTCTGGGACAACACCGGGGAGCTGTTTTTT. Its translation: CASSLFWDNTGELFF.